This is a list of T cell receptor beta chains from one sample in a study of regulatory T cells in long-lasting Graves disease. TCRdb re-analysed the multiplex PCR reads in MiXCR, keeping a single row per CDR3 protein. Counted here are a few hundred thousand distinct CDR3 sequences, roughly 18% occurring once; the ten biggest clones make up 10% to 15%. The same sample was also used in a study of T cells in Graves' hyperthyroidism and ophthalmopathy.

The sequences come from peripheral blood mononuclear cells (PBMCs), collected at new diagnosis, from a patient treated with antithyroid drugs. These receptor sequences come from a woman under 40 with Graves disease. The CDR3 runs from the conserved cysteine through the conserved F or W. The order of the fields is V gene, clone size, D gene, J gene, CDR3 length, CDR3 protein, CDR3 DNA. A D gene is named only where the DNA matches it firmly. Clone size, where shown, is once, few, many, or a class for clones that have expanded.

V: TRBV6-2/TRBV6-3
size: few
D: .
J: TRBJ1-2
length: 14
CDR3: CASSYSILGAGYTF
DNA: TGTGCCAGCAGTTACTCGATACTGGGGGCTGGCTACACCTTC

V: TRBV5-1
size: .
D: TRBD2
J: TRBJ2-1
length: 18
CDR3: CASSLDLGLAGGVDEQFF
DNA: TGCGCCAGCAGCTTGGATCTGGGGCTAGCGGGAGGAGTAGATGAGCAGTTCTTC

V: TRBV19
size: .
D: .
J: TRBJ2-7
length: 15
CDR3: CASSNTDRGGYEQYF
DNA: TGTGCCAGTAGTAACACGGACAGAGGGGGCTACGAGCAGTACTTC

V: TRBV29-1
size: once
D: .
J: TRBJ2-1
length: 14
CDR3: CSVVASGIYNEQFF
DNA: TGCAGCGTTGTTGCCAGTGGGATTTACAATGAGCAGTTCTTC

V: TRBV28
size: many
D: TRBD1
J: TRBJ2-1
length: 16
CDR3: CASSPPTGGLYNEQFF
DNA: TGTGCCAGCAGTCCCCCCACAGGGGGCCTCTACAATGAGCAGTTCTTC

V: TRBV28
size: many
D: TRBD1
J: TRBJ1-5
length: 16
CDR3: CASRSGTGSRNQPQHF
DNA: TGTGCCAGCAGATCAGGGACAGGGTCTCGCAATCAGCCCCAGCATTTT

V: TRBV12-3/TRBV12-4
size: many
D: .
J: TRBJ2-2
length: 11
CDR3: CGTLSFGELFF
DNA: TGTGGGACTCTTTCTTTCGGGGAGCTGTTTTTT

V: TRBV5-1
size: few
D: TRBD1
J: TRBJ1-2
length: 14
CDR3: CASSPGQGQVGYTF
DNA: TGCGCCAGCAGCCCGGGACAGGGGCAGGTTGGCTACACCTTC

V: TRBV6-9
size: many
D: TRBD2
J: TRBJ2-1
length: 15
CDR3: CASSYIGGGGNEQFF
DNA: TGTGCCAGCAGTTACATCGGGGGGGGGGGCAATGAGCAGTTCTTC

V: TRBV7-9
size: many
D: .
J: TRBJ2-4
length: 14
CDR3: CASSAARDGNIQYF
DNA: TGTGCCAGCAGCGCCGCCCGGGATGGAAACATTCAGTACTTC

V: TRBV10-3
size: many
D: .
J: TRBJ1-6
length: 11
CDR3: CAISPGRGLHF
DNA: TGTGCCATCAGTCCCGGCCGGGGCCTCCACTTT

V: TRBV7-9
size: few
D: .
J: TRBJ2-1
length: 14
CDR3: CAGSPGASYNEQFF
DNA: TGTGCCGGCAGCCCGGGGGCCTCCTACAATGAGCAGTTCTTC

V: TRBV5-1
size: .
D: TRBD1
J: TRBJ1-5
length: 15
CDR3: CASSSQGARDQPQHF
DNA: TGCGCCAGCAGCTCCCAGGGGGCTAGAGATCAGCCCCAGCATTTT

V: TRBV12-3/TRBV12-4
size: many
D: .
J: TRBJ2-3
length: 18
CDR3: CASSVRRGRLSSTDTQYF
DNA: TGTGCCAGCAGTGTCCGGAGGGGTCGGCTGTCTAGCACAGATACGCAGTATTTT

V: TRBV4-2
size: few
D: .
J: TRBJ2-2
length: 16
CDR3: CASRLGENSNTGELFF
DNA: TGTGCCAGCAGGCTCGGGGAGAACTCGAACACCGGGGAGCTGTTTTTT

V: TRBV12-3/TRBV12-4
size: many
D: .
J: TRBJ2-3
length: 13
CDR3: CASKPDSTDTQYF
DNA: TGTGCCAGCAAACCCGACAGCACAGATACGCAGTATTTT

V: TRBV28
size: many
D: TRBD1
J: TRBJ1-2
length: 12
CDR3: CASSLTGKGYTF
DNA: TGTGCCAGCAGTTTGACAGGGAAGGGCTACACCTTC

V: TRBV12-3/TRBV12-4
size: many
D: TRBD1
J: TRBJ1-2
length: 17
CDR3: CASSLRRRDRPPYGYTF
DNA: TGTGCCAGCAGTCTGCGTCGTCGGGACAGGCCTCCTTATGGCTACACCTTC

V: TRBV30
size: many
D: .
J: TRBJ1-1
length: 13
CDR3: CAWSVVVNTEAFF
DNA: TGTGCCTGGAGTGTTGTAGTGAACACTGAAGCTTTCTTT

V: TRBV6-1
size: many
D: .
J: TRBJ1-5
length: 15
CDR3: CATQVRVGGNQPQHF
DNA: TGTGCCACCCAGGTGAGGGTAGGAGGCAATCAGCCCCAGCATTTT